These 15 T cell receptor beta chains share one sample of origin, sequenced in a study of T-cell memory formation after mild COVID-19. Using its own MiXCR run on the 5' RACE reads, TCRdb lists one record per CDR3 protein. Of roughly 120,000 distinct CDR3 sequences in the sample, about a fifth were seen once. Sequenced: PBMCs or a T cell subset sorted from them (not recorded which). The receptors derive from a man aged 18 to 29 who had mild COVID-19 (a few samples of this study predate the infection). Cell type and time point are not known.

This clonotype counts as medium-sized. The rearrangement uses TRBV20-1 and TRBJ2-7; maybe TRBD1 (5 bases). Trimming removed 1 base from V and 0 bases from J, with 10 bases in between. The CDR3 has 14 amino acids. The germline V gene encodes CDR1 DFQATT and CDR2 SNEGSKA (reference sequence). The CDR3 nucleotides are TGCAGTGCTAGAGGTGGAGACAGCTCCTACGAGCAGTACGTC. Translating it yields CSARGGDSSYEQYV.

This clonotype has a handful of counts. The chain employs TRBV4-3 and TRBJ2-7; D is possibly TRBD1 or TRBD2 (5 bases each). Trimming left V 0 bases short and J 3 bases short, with 12 bases between. CDR1 LGHNA and CDR2 YSLEER come from the germline V gene. The CDR3 extends over 15 amino acids. The CDR3 region is CASSQEIWGIYEQYF. CDR3 sequence (DNA): TGCGCCAGCAGCCAAGAGATTTGGGGGATCTACGAGCAGTACTTC.

The table lists this clonotype with a few counts. The V and J genes are TRBV5-5 and TRBJ2-7, with D tentatively TRBD1 or TRBD2 (5 bases each). Trimming removed 4 bases from V and 2 bases from J, with 13 bases in between. CDR1 is SGHKS and CDR2 is YYEKEE in the germline V gene (reference sequence). The length of the CDR3 is 14 residues. The CDR3, as DNA: TGTGCCAGCAGCCCATGGGACGGAGCCTACGAGCAGTACGTC. This encodes CASSPWDGAYEQYV.

This clonotype came up a few times. The chain joins TRBV27 to TRBJ2-7; a weak D match, TRBD2 (6 bases). The CDR3 is 13 residues long. Germline CDR1 reads MNHEY; CDR2 reads SMNVEV (reference sequence). Trimming removed 5 bases from V and 3 bases from J, with 11 bases in between. The CDR3 loop is CASSPNGGYEQYV. DNA for the CDR3: TGTGCCAGCAGTCCGAACGGGGGCTACGAGCAGTACGTC.

The J gene is TRBJ2-6, the V gene TRBV6-5; D gene ambiguous. The V and J ends lost 2 bases and 0 bases respectively, with 11 bases between them. CDR3 length: 17 amino acids. Germline V gene sequence: CDR1 MNHEY, CDR2 SVGAGI. CDR3 in DNA: TGTGCCAGCAGTTACGAGACCCAAGGCTCTGGGGCCAACGTCCTGACTTTC. Its protein is CASSYETQGSGANVLTF.

This clonotype was found a few times. V gene TRBV4-3 combines with J gene TRBJ2-5; D unclear. V was shortened by 4 bases and J by 1 base, with 13 bases between the two germline ends. The CDR3 sequence is 15 residues long. In germline, CDR1 is LGHNA, CDR2 YSLEER. The CDR3 is CASSPSVNTQETQYF. CDR3 nucleotide sequence: TGCGCCAGCAGCCCATCCGTGAACACCCAAGAGACCCAGTACTTC.

A remark on this clonotype: Relative to the germline gene, one junction end is altered; a read error may explain this. V and J are TRBV12-3 or TRBV12-4 and TRBJ2-1, with D possibly called TRBD1 or TRBD2 (6 bases each). The length of the CDR3 is 12 residues. The CDR3 DNA reads TGTGCCATCCCAGGGGCGGGCGCCCGGGGGCTCTTC. This translates into CAIPGAGARGLF.

This clonotype has only a few counts. The chain carries TRBV15 and TRBJ1-1, with D unclear. V was trimmed by 0 bases and J by 1 base, leaving 3 bases between them. The CDR3 loop spans 13 amino acids. Germline CDR1 and CDR2: LNHNV and YYDKDF (reference sequence). The CDR3, as DNA: TGTGCCACCAGCAGAGATGGGAACACTGAAGCTTTCTTT. Protein product: CATSRDGNTEAFF. Complete variable domain (other parts from reference TRBV15 and TRBJ1-1): DAMVIQNPRYQVTQFGKPVTLSCSQTLNHNVMYWYQQKSSQAPKLLFHYYDKDFNNEADTPDNFQSRRPNTSFCFLDIRSPGLGDTAMYLCATSRDGNTEAFFGQGTRLTVV.

The chain carries TRBV4-3 and TRBJ1-2; no clear D. The CDR3 covers 14 residues. The germline gives CDR1 LGHNA, CDR2 YSLEER. Trimming shortened V by 6 bases and J by 3 bases, and 14 bases separated the two germline ends. CDR3 amino acids: CASSPAAADYGYTF. The CDR3 coding sequence is TGCGCCAGCAGTCCCGCGGCGGCCGACTATGGCTACACCTTC.

The gene calls are TRBV7-9 and TRBJ2-7; D possibly corresponds to TRBD2 (6 bases). Trimming took 3 bases from V and 6 from J, leaving 15 bases between them. The germline V gene encodes CDR1 SEHNR and CDR2 FQNEAQ (reference sequence). This CDR3 spans 14 amino acids. The CDR3 sequence is CASSFSGLGLEQYF. The CDR3 bases are TGTGCCAGCAGCTTCTCCGGGTTGGGACTCGAGCAGTACTTC.

This chain uses TRBV7-9 with TRBJ2-2; the D is unclear. Between the trimmed V and J ends, which lost 1 base and 8 bases, there was a span of 8 bases. This CDR3 spans 13 amino acids. CDR1 and CDR2 from the germline V gene are SEHNR and FQNEAQ (reference sequence). In nucleotides, the CDR3 is TGTGCCAGCAGCTTAGACAGTTTGGGGGAGCTGTTTTTT. It specifies CASSLDSLGELFF.

The chain carries TRBV11-3 and TRBJ2-7; maybe TRBD2 (5 bases). Trimming removed 6 bases at V and 9 bases at J, with 18 bases between. The CDR3 is 13 amino acids. Per germline, CDR1 SGHNT and CDR2 YENEEA. The CDR3 nucleotides read TGTGCCAGCAGTAAGGCTGTCCAGAGGGTGCAGTACTTC. As protein: CASSKAVQRVQYF.

The genes are TRBV6-5 and TRBJ2-5, with 9 bases fitting TRBD2. CDR3 length equals 16 residues. CDR1 is MNHEY and CDR2 is SVGAGI in the germline V gene. V shed 2 bases, J shed 0 bases, and the junction held 4 bases outside the gene matches. The CDR3 here is CASSYGVAGDQETQYF. The DNA of the CDR3 is TGTGCCAGCAGTTACGGGGTAGCGGGGGACCAAGAGACCCAGTACTTC.

This chain joins TRBV10-3 and TRBJ2-1; D is unresolved. The V end lost 2 bases, the J end lost 9 bases, and 5 bases lay between the germline ends. The germline V gene has CDR1 ENHRY and CDR2 SYGVKD. This CDR3 is 11 amino acids long. CDR3 residues: CAISEGTEQFF. CDR3 DNA sequence: TGTGCCATCAGTGAGGGAACTGAGCAGTTCTTC.

The gene calls are TRBV4-2 and TRBJ2-1, with D maybe TRBD1 (5 bases). This CDR3 region has 14 residues. Trimming shortened V by 1 base and J by 8 bases, and 12 bases separated the two germline ends. Germline CDR1 is LGHNA and CDR2 is YNFKEQ. CDR3 sequence: CASSQVSRGDEQFF. The CDR3 DNA reads TGTGCCAGCAGCCAAGTCAGTAGGGGCGATGAGCAGTTCTTC.